This T cell receptor (beta chain) is drawn from a study of Ad26.COV2.S vaccination and SARS-CoV-2 variants. On the study more broadly: The trial was COV1001 and the donor's arm was Ad26.COV2.S. Study outcomes and limitations: Marked by substantial breadth, spike-specific CD8+ and CD4+ T cell responses were reportedly seen after vaccination.

V lost 2 bases, J lost 2 bases, and 6 bases lay in between. In germline, CDR1 is KGHSH, CDR2 LQKENI. The CDR3 has 13 amino acids. Stated treatment: about 20 received Ad26.COV2.S at low or high dose, single or two shots; several received placebo; per-sample allocation not given. On day 63 after the first injection, vaccine and placebo recipients gave samples. As concerns this clone: What it binds is unknown. The sample has other DNA sequences that encode this CDR3 too.

Some clones are missing from TCRdb's copy, which holds only in-frame ones; the method was immunoSEQ multiplex PCR. The sample shows 400,000 to 500,000 clones, 85% to 90% of them seen only once. This TCR was recovered from a person between 18 and 65 years old who received the Ad26.COV2.S COVID-19 vaccine or a placebo. The gene calls are TRBV18 and TRBJ1-2; D remains ambiguous. Here the sequenced sample was peripheral blood, taken in a trial of Ad26.COV2.S vaccine versus placebo. Here the CDR3 reads CASSPDRNYGYTF. CDR3 nucleotide sequence: TGTGCCAGCTCACCAGACCGGAACTATGGCTACACCTTC.